This section outlines one T cell receptor beta chain sequence together with its context. The antigen remains undetermined. The CDR3 length is 14 residues. CDR1 and CDR2 from the germline V gene are PRHDT and FYEKMQ (reference sequence). The V gene lost 0 bases and the J gene lost 8 bases, with 13 bases spanning the gap. The data originate from a study of T cell responses to AZD1222 COVID-19 vaccine. Findings and caveats of the study: Baseline testing showed seropositivity in only six or seven AZD1222 recipients. Across the whole spike, CD4 TCRs peaked at regions 160-218 and 743-854. Compared with day 0, the breadth and depth of the Spike-specific TCR repertoire rose significantly after two doses of AZD1222. Females outnumbered males among donors, who were mostly white British; clonal diversity was possibly underestimated.

The assay was immunoSEQ multiplex PCR, and TCRdb's table has in-frame clones only and misses some. The sample has about 170,000 clones, around 88% seen once. This chain uses TRBV13 with TRBJ1-2; D is unclear. The TCR originated in an adult who received the AZD1222 COVID-19 vaccine. The sample in question was peripheral blood, obtained 28 days after the second AZD1222 dose. The CDR3: CASSLGVGPRGYTF. The CDR3 region has the DNA TGTGCCAGCAGCTTAGGCGTGGGCCCAAGAGGCTACACCTTC.